This section outlines one T cell receptor beta chain sequence together with its context. Only in-frame clones appear in the TCRdb table, and some are missing; sequencing was by immunoSEQ multiplex PCR. This table has about 58,000 clones, about 92% appearing once. The data were taken from a study of identifying expanded T cells in peripheral blood. The germline V gene encodes CDR1 SGHTA and CDR2 FQGNSA. The V gene lost 5 bases and the J gene lost 8 bases, with 15 bases spanning the gap. The CDR3 contains 13 residues. The clonotype originates from a person aged 18 to 70 in good health. The sample comprised blood. J is TRBJ1-2 and V is TRBV7-2; the D gene is possibly TRBD1 (6 bases). The CDR3 protein is CASSRGTREGYTF. The CDR3, as DNA: TGTGCCAGCAGCCGCGGGACACGGGAAGGCTACACCTTC.